Below, 28 T cell receptor beta chains from the same sample are listed, as sequenced in a study of T-cell memory formation after mild COVID-19. TCRdb independently ran MiXCR on the 5' RACE reads; one entry per CDR3 protein. The sample lists more than 450,000 distinct CDR3 sequences; around 17% were seen once. The sample taken for sequencing was PBMCs or a T cell subset sorted from them (not recorded which). These TCRs come from an adult woman who had mild COVID-19 (a few samples of this study predate the infection). Cell type and time point are not known.

This clonotype has more than one count but fewer than ten. V is TRBV30 and J is TRBJ2-7, with a weak D call TRBD1 (6 bases). Germline V CDR1 and CDR2: GTSNPN, SVGIG (reference sequence). The length of the CDR3 is 13 residues. Trimming stripped 4 bases from V and 0 bases from J, with 10 bases between. CDR3 sequence (DNA): TGTGCCTGGACACCAGGGGTCTCCTACGAGCAGTACTTC. Protein product: CAWTPGVSYEQYF. Together with reference TRBV30 and TRBJ2-7, the CDR3 gives the full variable domain: SQTIHQWPATLVQPVGSPLSLECTVEGTSNPNLYWYRQAAGRGLQLLFYSVGIGQISSEVPQNLSASRPQDRQFILSSKKLLLSDSGFYLCAWTPGVSYEQYFGPGTRLTVT.

This clonotype was picked up a small number of times. The chain uses TRBV7-2 and TRBJ1-4; D remains unclear. This CDR3 region has 12 residues. CDR1 SGHTA and CDR2 FQGNSA come from the germline V gene. Trimming shortened V by 4 bases and J by 6 bases, and 6 bases separated the two germline ends. The CDR3 here is CASSSPYEKLFF. For the CDR3, the DNA is TGTGCCAGCAGCTCTCCGTATGAAAAACTGTTTTTT. The entire variable domain, with the rest obtained from reference TRBV7-2 and TRBJ1-4, is as follows: GAGVSQSPSNKVTEKGKDVELRCDPISGHTALYWYRQSLGQGLEFLIYFQGNSAPDKSGLPSDRFSAERTGGSVSTLTIQRTQQEDSAVYLCASSSPYEKLFFGSGTQLSVL.

The chain uses TRBV29-1 and TRBJ2-1; 14 nucleotides match TRBD2. Trimming at V came to 5 bases and at J to 8 bases, leaving 2 bases not matched to a gene. The CDR3 covers 13 residues. Looked up from germline, CDR1 is SQVTM and CDR2 is ANQGSEA. As DNA, the CDR3 is TGCAGCGTTCAGGGACTAGCGGGAGATGAGCAGTTCTTC. Translating it yields CSVQGLAGDEQFF.

This chain's CDR3 is CASSFWGSGFMNTEAFF. The CDR3 DNA is TGTGCCAGCAGTTTTTGGGGAAGTGGCTTCATGAACACTGAAGCTTTCTTT. The rearrangement joins TRBV6-2 or TRBV6-3 to TRBJ1-1; D unclear. Germline-derived CDR1 and CDR2 are MNHEY and SVGEGT. Trimming pared 4 bases from V and 0 bases from J, leaving 18 bases between. This CDR3 spans 17 amino acids.

A few counts support this clonotype. The chain uses TRBV2 and TRBJ1-4, with D unresolved. The CDR3 is made up of 11 amino acids. Trimming took 7 bases from V and 13 from J, leaving 13 bases between them. Germline assignment: CDR1 SNHLY and CDR2 FYNNEI. CDR3 sequence reads: CASIEAARLFF. The CDR3 region has the DNA TGTGCCAGCATTGAGGCAGCCCGACTGTTTTTT.

This clonotype was counted between two and nine times. CDR3 in amino acids: CASSIPGFPGELFF. In DNA, the CDR3 is TGCGCCAGCAGCATACCAGGTTTCCCCGGGGAGCTGTTTTTT. V gene TRBV4-1 combines with J gene TRBJ2-2; D unclear. Germline values: CDR1 MGHRA, CDR2 YSYEKL. The V gene lost 5 bases and the J gene lost 6 bases, with 13 bases spanning the gap. CDR3 length: 14 residues.

The table lists this clonotype with many counts. The J gene is TRBJ2-5, the V gene TRBV20-1; TRBD2 aligns across 13 bases. J was trimmed by 10 bases and V by 1 base; bases with no gene match: 6. Germline CDR1 is DFQATT and CDR2 is SNEGSKA (reference sequence). The length of the CDR3 is 14 residues. DNA of the CDR3: TGCAGTGCTAGAGCCGGGACTAGCGGGACGAGCCAGTACTTC. Its protein product is CSARAGTSGTSQYF.

This clonotype was observed a few times. The chain joins TRBV11-2 to TRBJ1-2; 9 bases match TRBD1. Germline CDR1 reads SGHAT; CDR2 reads FQNNGV. V gave up 4 bases and J gave up 13 bases; unmatched junction bases: 10. The CDR3 has 13 residues. CDR3 amino acids: CASSSGTGSPLTF. CDR3 DNA sequence: TGTGCCAGCAGCTCCGGGACAGGGTCCCCCCTCACCTTC.

V is TRBV6-5 and J is TRBJ1-2; weak D call: TRBD1 (5 bases). The CDR3 has 15 residues. The V end lost 5 bases, the J end lost 0 bases, and 13 bases lay between the germline ends. Germline loops: CDR1 MNHEY, CDR2 SVGAGI. For the CDR3, the DNA is TGTGCCAGCAGTAGACAGTCGCCTTCTAACTATGGCTACACCTTC. This encodes CASSRQSPSNYGYTF.

The chain carries TRBV4-3 and TRBJ2-1; no firm D call. The CDR3 length is 14 residues. V lost 5 bases, J lost 3 bases, and 11 bases lay in between. The germline V gene has CDR1 LGHNA and CDR2 YSLEER. CDR3 protein: CASSAEVNYNEQFF. The CDR3 DNA reads TGCGCCAGCAGCGCGGAAGTAAACTACAATGAGCAGTTCTTC.

This chain connects TRBV7-6 to TRBJ2-5; D might be TRBD2 (5 bases). The germline V and J ends were trimmed by 8 bases and 7 bases, with 11 bases remaining between them. The CDR3 is made up of 11 amino acids. Looked up from germline, CDR1 is SGHVS and CDR2 is FNYEAQ. CDR3 nucleotides: TGTGCCAGCGGGGAGATTATGACCCAGTACTTC. It is translated as CASGEIMTQYF.

V gene TRBV5-1 combines with J gene TRBJ2-5, with D possibly matching TRBD2 (5 bases). Germline CDR1 is SGHRS and CDR2 is YFSETQ. V shed 0 bases and J shed 5 bases, with 17 bases lying between them. The CDR3 extends over 16 amino acids. The CDR3 here is CASSLEPRAVGETQYF. The CDR3 DNA follows: TGCGCCAGCAGCTTGGAGCCGCGGGCAGTGGGGGAGACCCAGTACTTC. The full variable domain, with the rest looked up from reference TRBV5-1 and TRBJ2-5, is KAGVTQTPRYLIKTRGQQVTLSCSPISGHRSVSWYQQTPGQGLQFLFEYFSETQRNKGNFPGRFSGRQFSNSRSEMNVSTLELGDSALYLCASSLEPRAVGETQYFGPGTRLLVL.

This clonotype was seen only a few times. This sequence joins TRBV2 and TRBJ2-7; D is possibly TRBD1 (6 bases). Looked up from germline, CDR1 is SNHLY and CDR2 is FYNNEI. V shed 8 bases and J shed 3 bases, with 11 bases lying between them. The CDR3 covers 12 residues. The CDR3: CASGGSFYEQYF. The CDR3 bases are TGTGCCAGCGGGGGCAGCTTCTACGAGCAGTACTTC.

This clonotype was seen a few times. The V and J genes are TRBV20-1 and TRBJ2-7, with 9 bases identical to TRBD2. The germline CDR1 and CDR2 sequences are DFQATT and SNEGSKA (reference sequence). CDR3 size: 14 residues. The trim removed 2 bases at V and 5 bases at J, leaving 7 bases unmatched. CDR3 bases: TGCAGTGCTAGATATTTGGCGGGAGGGGACGAGCAGTACTTC. This gives the protein CSARYLAGGDEQYF.

V gene TRBV7-8 combines with J gene TRBJ2-6; TRBD1 might be the D (6 bases). CDR1 and CDR2 from the germline V gene are SGHVS and FQNEAQ. This CDR3 is built from 18 residues. Trimming pared 2 bases from V and 0 bases from J, leaving 14 bases between. The CDR3 DNA reads as TGTGCCAGCAGCTTATCGTCAGGGGCGATCTCTGGGGCCAACGTCCTGACTTTC. Encoded protein: CASSLSSGAISGANVLTF.

The chain recombines TRBV6-2 or TRBV6-3 with TRBJ2-7; TRBD1 agrees at 8 bases. After removal of 6 bases from V and 2 bases from J, the junction contained 3 bases not matched to a gene. CDR1 and CDR2 from the germline V gene are MNHEY and SVGEGT. There are 13 residues in the CDR3. CDR3 amino acids: CASRGDRTYEQYF. The CDR3 bases are TGTGCCAGCAGAGGGGACAGGACCTACGAGCAGTACTTC.

The sample holds a few counts of this clonotype. The chain carries TRBV29-1 and TRBJ2-7, with 8 positions matching TRBD1. The junction had 11 bases not matched to a gene; V was cut back by 6 bases and J by 7 bases. The CDR3 covers 13 residues. Germline assignment: CDR1 SQVTM and CDR2 ANQGSEA. Here the CDR3 reads CSVQQDRDQEQYF. The CDR3, as DNA: TGCAGCGTCCAACAGGACAGGGATCAAGAGCAGTACTTC.

This clonotype occurred a few times. The chain couples TRBV23-1 to TRBJ2-7; TRBD2 might be the D (6 bases). TRBV23-1 is given ORF status, its function remaining uncertain. Trimming stripped 2 bases from V and 0 bases from J, with 20 bases between. The CDR3 has 18 amino acids. CDR3 coding DNA: TGCGCCAGCAGTCAAACCCCCGGAGGGGAAATGAGCTCCTACGAGCAGTACTTC. Amino acid sequence: CASSQTPGGEMSSYEQYF.

This clonotype was found many times. The chain uses TRBV18 and TRBJ2-1; 7 bases are shared with TRBD2. Germline-derived CDR1 and CDR2 are KGHSH and LQKENI. The CDR3 has 15 residues. The V segment lost 1 base and the J segment 6 bases; nucleotides outside the gene matches: 6. CDR3 in DNA: TGTGCCAGCTCACCACAGCGGGGTGGGGGCAATGAGCAGTTCTTC. This gives the protein CASSPQRGGGNEQFF.

V gene TRBV6-5 combines with J gene TRBJ2-1; either TRBD1 or TRBD2 may supply D (6 bases each). Trimming left V 6 bases short and J 4 bases short, with 16 bases between. CDR3 length: 15 residues. Germline CDR1 MNHEY, CDR2 SVGAGI. CDR3: CASRYTGALYNEQFF. Written as DNA, the CDR3 is TGTGCCAGCAGATATACGGGGGCCTTGTACAATGAGCAGTTCTTC.

This clonotype was observed a handful of times. The genes are TRBV5-1 and TRBJ1-2; D gene ambiguous. This CDR3 has 15 residues. Germline V gene lookup returns CDR1 SGHRS and CDR2 YFSETQ. V lost 0 bases and J lost 2, with 11 bases in between. The CDR3 reads CASSLDPDANYGYTF. In nucleotides, the CDR3 is TGCGCCAGCAGCTTGGACCCGGACGCCAACTATGGCTACACCTTC.

This clonotype has only a few counts. The J gene is TRBJ2-2, the V gene TRBV11-2, with D perhaps TRBD1 or TRBD2 (6 bases each). From germline, CDR1 is SGHAT and CDR2 FQNNGV. The CDR3 is made up of 16 amino acids. Trimming shortened V by 7 bases and J by 4 bases, and 19 bases separated the two germline ends. The CDR3 loop is CASTNRRGAATGELFF. DNA for the CDR3: TGTGCCAGCACCAACCGGAGGGGGGCGGCCACCGGGGAGCTGTTTTTT.

This clonotype was observed a few times. The V gene is TRBV3-1, the J gene TRBJ2-2; D remains unclear. The CDR3 has 14 residues. The V end was cut by 4 bases, the J end by 6 bases, with 12 bases between. From germline, CDR1 is LGHDT and CDR2 YNNKEL (reference sequence). CDR3 amino acids: CASSPARRPGELFF. CDR3 sequence (DNA): TGTGCCAGCAGCCCAGCAAGGCGTCCCGGGGAGCTGTTTTTT.

This clonotype occurred a few times. The J gene is TRBJ2-6, the V gene TRBV3-1, with TRBD1 matching over 9 bases. Germline CDR1 and CDR2: LGHDT and YNNKEL (reference sequence). J lost 5 bases, V lost 3 bases, and 11 bases had no gene match. CDR3 length: 18 residues. The CDR3 nucleotides are TGTGCCAGCAGCCATAGACCTGGGACAGGGCTCCGGGCCAACGTCCTGACTTTC. Protein sequence: CASSHRPGTGLRANVLTF.

The V and J genes are TRBV19 and TRBJ1-1, with TRBD1 matching over 7 bases. Germline CDR1 reads LNHDA; CDR2 reads SQIVND (reference sequence). The junction had 5 bases not matched to a gene; V was cut back by 10 bases and J by 3 bases. The CDR3 has 12 amino acids. The CDR3 coding sequence is TGTGCCACCTATCAGGGGGACACTGAAGCTTTCTTT. Residues: CATYQGDTEAFF.

This chain joins TRBV7-9 and TRBJ2-1; D perhaps matches TRBD2 (6 bases). V lost 5 bases, J lost 11 bases, and 22 bases lay in between. The length of the CDR3 is 15 residues. Germline V gives CDR1 SEHNR, CDR2 FQNEAQ (reference sequence). The chain's CDR3 is CASSPRDHHPSQQFF. The CDR3 DNA is TGTGCCAGCAGCCCGCGGGACCATCACCCCTCTCAGCAGTTCTTC.

The V and J genes are TRBV7-2 and TRBJ1-3; D is undetermined. V dropped 2 bases and J dropped 2 bases, with 13 bases sitting between them. CDR1 and CDR2 (germline): SGHTA, FQGNSA. The CDR3 totals 16 residues. CDR3 sequence: CASSLPTPSPGNTIYF. CDR3 bases: TGTGCCAGCAGCTTACCTACTCCTTCCCCTGGAAACACCATATATTTT.

This rearrangement joins TRBV20-1 to TRBJ2-3; 10 bases line up with TRBD2. The CDR3 is made up of 16 amino acids. CDR1 is DFQATT, CDR2 SNEGSKA, per germline (reference sequence). The junction had 5 bases not matched to a gene; V was cut back by 0 bases and J by 2 bases. CDR3 nucleotide sequence: TGCAGTGCTAGAGAGTGGCTAGCGGGGGCCACAGATACGCAGTATTTT. This translates into CSAREWLAGATDTQYF.